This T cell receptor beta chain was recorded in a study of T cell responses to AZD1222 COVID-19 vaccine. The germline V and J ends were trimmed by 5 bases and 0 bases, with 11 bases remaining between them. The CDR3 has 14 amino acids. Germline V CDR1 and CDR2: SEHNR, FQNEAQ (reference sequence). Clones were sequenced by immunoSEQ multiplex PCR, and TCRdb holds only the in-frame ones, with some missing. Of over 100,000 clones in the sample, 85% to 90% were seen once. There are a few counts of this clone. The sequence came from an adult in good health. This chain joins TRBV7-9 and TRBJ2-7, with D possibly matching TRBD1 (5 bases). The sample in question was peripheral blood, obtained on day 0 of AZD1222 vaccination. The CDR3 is CASSPWGNSYEQYF. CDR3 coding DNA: TGTGCCAGCAGCCCCTGGGGCAACTCCTACGAGCAGTACTTC.